This entry lists 5 T cell receptor beta chains sequenced from one sample in a study of beta chain features in type 1 diabetes. The sequenced template was cDNA made from the entire isolated RNA. Here immunoSEQ multiplex PCR was the method, and the copy in TCRdb shows in-frame clones only, minus some. The profile shows 350,000 or so clones, around a fifth of them singletons. Sequenced sample: naive CD4+ T cells from blood. These receptors were obtained from a woman in her late teens or twenties in good health.

The gene calls are TRBV7-8 and TRBJ2-5, with 15 bases identical to TRBD2. V was clipped by 3 bases and J by 10 bases; unmatched bases: 6. The CDR3 runs 15 residues. CDR1 and CDR2 from the germline V gene are SGHVS and FQNEAQ. CDR3 in DNA: TGTGCCAGCAGCTTCCGGACTAGCGGGAGGGGGATCCAGTACTTC. This gives the protein CASSFRTSGRGIQYF.

The chain couples TRBV7-9 to TRBJ2-1; TRBD2 aligns across 9 bases. Per the germline V gene, CDR1 is SEHNR and CDR2 is FQNEAQ (reference sequence). This CDR3 has 15 residues. The junction had 7 bases not matched to a gene; V was cut back by 1 base and J by 9 bases. The CDR3 DNA follows: TGTGCCAGCAGCTTAGGGGTAGCGGGGGTGGGTGAGCAGTTCTTC. It translates to CASSLGVAGVGEQFF.

This clone has a handful of counts. The CDR3 is CASRIPQGGIDQPQHF. CDR3 DNA: TGTGCCAGCAGGATACCACAGGGTGGGATCGATCAGCCCCAGCATTTT. The rearrangement joins TRBV7-3 to TRBJ1-5, with D maybe TRBD1 (6 bases). V was clipped by 6 bases and J by 5 bases, with 20 bases between them. The CDR3 is made up of 16 amino acids. The germline V gene encodes CDR1 SGHTA and CDR2 FQGTGA.

This clone has more than one count but fewer than ten. The chain recombines TRBV7-3 with TRBJ2-3, with 9 bases identical to TRBD2. Germline assignment: CDR1 SGHTA and CDR2 FQGTGA. The V segment lost 5 bases and the J segment 5 bases; nucleotides outside the gene matches: 11. The CDR3 contains 16 residues. CDR3 residues: CASSAKRGAGEDTQYF. CDR3 bases: TGTGCCAGCAGCGCCAAGCGGGGGGCCGGGGAAGATACGCAGTATTTT. Combining the CDR3 with reference TRBV7-3 and TRBJ2-3 gives the whole variable domain GAGVSQTPSNKVTEKGKYVELRCDPISGHTALYWYRQSLGQGPEFLIYFQGTGAADDSGLPNDRFFAVRPEGSVSTLKIQRTERGDSAVYLCASSAKRGAGEDTQYFGPGTRLTVL.

This clone was recorded a few times. This chain connects TRBV5-4 to TRBJ2-2, with TRBD1 matching 9 bases. Germline V gene lookup returns CDR1 SGHNT and CDR2 YYREEE (reference sequence). This CDR3 has 15 amino acids. J gave up 9 bases and V 1 base, and 7 bases lay outside the gene matches. The CDR3 here is CASSLPGQGVRELFF. CDR3 in DNA: TGTGCCAGCAGCTTGCCGGGACAGGGAGTGAGGGAGCTGTTTTTT.